This is a list of T cell receptor beta chains from one sample in a study of OX40 agonist ivuxolimab in advanced cancers. The method was immunoSEQ multiplex PCR; TCRdb's version includes in-frame clones alone and lacks a portion of them. The sample has more than 75,000 clones; about 80% are singletons. The material sequenced was CD4+ or CD8+ T cells sorted from blood, taken in a trial of the OX40 agonist ivuxolimab. These receptors were taken from an adult with an advanced solid tumor such as melanoma, head and neck, liver or kidney cancer. CDR3s include the opening cysteine and the closing phenylalanine or tryptophan. Fields, in order: V gene, J gene, CDR3 protein.

V gene: TRBV4-3
J gene: TRBJ2-7
CDR3 protein: CASSQDSGGGFQYF

V gene: TRBV19
J gene: TRBJ2-1
CDR3 protein: CASSRDSGRGGGNEQFF

V gene: TRBV15
J gene: TRBJ2-1
CDR3 protein: CATSIRTSDSSQFF

V gene: TRBV28
J gene: TRBJ1-4
CDR3 protein: CASTTALGTVTEKLFF

V gene: TRBV7-2
J gene: TRBJ2-7
CDR3 protein: CASSLSRLASPSEPYEQYF

V gene: TRBV7-2
J gene: TRBJ2-1
CDR3 protein: CASSSTLDRAVNEQFF

V gene: TRBV19
J gene: TRBJ1-4
CDR3 protein: CASSWGGREKLFF

V gene: TRBV4-3
J gene: TRBJ1-1
CDR3 protein: CASSQDTGRTGTEAFF

V gene: TRBV21-1
J gene: TRBJ1-1
CDR3 protein: CASREGAAAFF

V gene: TRBV6-5
J gene: TRBJ2-5
CDR3 protein: CASNPGPGYQETQYF

V gene: TRBV11-3
J gene: TRBJ2-5
CDR3 protein: CASSLVHQETQYF

V gene: TRBV4-3
J gene: TRBJ1-5
CDR3 protein: CASGNRGNQPQHF

V gene: TRBV27
J gene: TRBJ1-1
CDR3 protein: CASSSPMTGRGTEAFF

V gene: TRBV18
J gene: TRBJ2-4
CDR3 protein: CASSPKTLAKNIQYF

V gene: TRBV7-2
J gene: TRBJ2-2
CDR3 protein: CASSFSGRAQGELFF

V gene: TRBV7-2
J gene: TRBJ1-3
CDR3 protein: CASSSQNPRDRVSFNTIYF

V gene: TRBV5-3
J gene: TRBJ2-1
CDR3 protein: CARSTRLAGRSYNEQFF

V gene: TRBV28
J gene: TRBJ1-1
CDR3 protein: CASSFGTGFEAFF

V gene: TRBV7-9
J gene: TRBJ1-1
CDR3 protein: CASSLGQGQNTEAFF

V gene: TRBV5-4
J gene: TRBJ1-2
CDR3 protein: CASSLGREGYTF

V gene: TRBV25-1
J gene: TRBJ1-2
CDR3 protein: CATQGKNYGYTF

V gene: TRBV9
J gene: TRBJ2-1
CDR3 protein: CASSVEAGDIDEQFF